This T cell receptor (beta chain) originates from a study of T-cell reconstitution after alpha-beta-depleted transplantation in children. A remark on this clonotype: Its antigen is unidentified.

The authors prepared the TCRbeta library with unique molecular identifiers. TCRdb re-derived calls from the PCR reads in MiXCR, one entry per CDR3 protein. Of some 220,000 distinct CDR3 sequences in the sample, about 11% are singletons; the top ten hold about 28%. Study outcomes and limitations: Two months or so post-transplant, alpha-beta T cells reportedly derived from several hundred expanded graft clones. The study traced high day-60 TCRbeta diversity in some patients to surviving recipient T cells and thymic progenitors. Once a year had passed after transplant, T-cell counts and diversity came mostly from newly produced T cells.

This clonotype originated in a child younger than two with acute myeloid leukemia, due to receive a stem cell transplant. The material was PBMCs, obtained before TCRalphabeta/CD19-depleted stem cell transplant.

In nucleotides, the CDR3 is TGTGCCAGCACCCGAAGGGGGACAGGGTGGAGCAATCAGCCCCAGCATTTT. This codes for CASTRRGTGWSNQPQHF. The chain joins TRBV12-3 or TRBV12-4 to TRBJ1-5; TRBD1 matches 9 bases. The CDR3 runs to 17 residues. With V trimmed by 7 bases and J by 1 base, 11 bases remained unmatched.